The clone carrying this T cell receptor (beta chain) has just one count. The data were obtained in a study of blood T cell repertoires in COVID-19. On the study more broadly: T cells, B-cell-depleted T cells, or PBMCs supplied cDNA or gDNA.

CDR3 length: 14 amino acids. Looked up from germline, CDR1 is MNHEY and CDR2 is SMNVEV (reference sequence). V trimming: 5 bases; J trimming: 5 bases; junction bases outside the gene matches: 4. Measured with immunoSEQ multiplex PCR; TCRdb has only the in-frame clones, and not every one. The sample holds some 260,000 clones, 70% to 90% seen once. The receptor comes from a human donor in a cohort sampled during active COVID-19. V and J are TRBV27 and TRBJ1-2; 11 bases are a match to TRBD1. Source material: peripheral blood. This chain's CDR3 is CASSRTGGKYGYTF. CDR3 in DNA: TGTGCCAGCAGTAGGACAGGGGGCAAATATGGCTACACCTTC.